This TCR beta chain was captured by sequencing in a study of CD8 T cells in Susac syndrome. This clonotype was observed a single time. With 5 bases clipped from V and 3 bases from J, the junction kept 5 bases outside the gene matches. The CDR3 has 14 amino acids. In germline, CDR1 is MNHEY, CDR2 SVGEGT. Reverse transcription of about 0.5 to 1 ug RNA was carried out with random hexamers. In TCRdb, the immunoSEQ multiplex PCR reads were re-called with MiXCR into one record per CDR3 protein. The sample has 110,000 or so distinct CDR3 sequences; 85% to 95% are singletons. The rearrangement uses TRBV6-2 or TRBV6-3 and TRBJ2-7; 9 nucleotides line up with TRBD2. Source material: CD4+ T cells from PBMCs. The receptor's source is a human donor with multiple sclerosis. The CDR3 is CASSKLAGVYEQYF. The CDR3 DNA follows: TGTGCCAGCAGTAAACTAGCGGGTGTCTACGAGCAGTACTTC.